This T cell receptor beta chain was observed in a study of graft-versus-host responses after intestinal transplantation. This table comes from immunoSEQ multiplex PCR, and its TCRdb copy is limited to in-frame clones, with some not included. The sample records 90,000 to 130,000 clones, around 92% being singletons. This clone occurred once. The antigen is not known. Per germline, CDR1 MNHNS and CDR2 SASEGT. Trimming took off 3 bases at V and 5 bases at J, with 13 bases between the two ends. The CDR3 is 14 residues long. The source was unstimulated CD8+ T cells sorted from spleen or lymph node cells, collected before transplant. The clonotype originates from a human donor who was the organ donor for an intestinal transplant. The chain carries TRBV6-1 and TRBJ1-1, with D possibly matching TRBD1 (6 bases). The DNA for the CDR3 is TGTGCCAGCAGTGATCCCCAGGGGAGTACTGAAGCTTTCTTT. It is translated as CASSDPQGSTEAFF.